The text below deals with one T cell receptor beta chain. The sample belongs to a study of control samples from healthy donors and cancer patients. Measured with immunoSEQ multiplex PCR; TCRdb has only the in-frame clones, and not every one. The sample records about 130,000 clones, more than 80% being singletons. The CDR3 spans 16 residues. The V and J ends lost 1 base and 4 bases, in that order; junction bases with no gene match: 8. The germline V gene has CDR1 LGHNA and CDR2 YSLEER. This TCR was sampled from a man aged 18 to 30 in good health. Sequencing used blood. The gene calls are TRBV4-3 and TRBJ2-5; 8 positions match TRBD1. This CDR3 reads CASSQGQGLSRETQYF. The CDR3 DNA reads as TGCGCCAGCAGCCAAGGACAGGGGCTTTCGCGAGAGACCCAGTACTTC.